This TCR beta chain was captured in a study of blood T cell repertoires in COVID-19. About the research overall: T cells, B-cell-depleted T cells, or PBMCs supplied cDNA or gDNA.

Under the authors' procedure: Estimation of nucleated cell counts relied on the amplification of reference gene primers. Profiling relied on immunoSEQ multiplex PCR, and the TCRdb table lists in-frame clones only, not all of them. V, J and clone size are taken as reported in that table, and D and trimming were inferred from the DNA itself. The data contain about 53,000 clones, 70% to 90% of them singletons. The CDR3 is 14 amino acids. The V gene's germline CDR1 is SGHAT and CDR2 FQNNGV. V was pared by 7 bases and J by 4 bases, with 16 bases between. The gene calls are TRBV11-2 and TRBJ2-5; D possibly corresponds to TRBD1 (7 bases). The sequenced sample was peripheral blood. The clonotype originates from a man aged 70 or older with active COVID-19. In nucleotides, the CDR3 is TGTGCCAGCACCGCCCAGGGGGGACGAGAGACCCAGTACTTC. Encoded protein: CASTAQGGRETQYF.